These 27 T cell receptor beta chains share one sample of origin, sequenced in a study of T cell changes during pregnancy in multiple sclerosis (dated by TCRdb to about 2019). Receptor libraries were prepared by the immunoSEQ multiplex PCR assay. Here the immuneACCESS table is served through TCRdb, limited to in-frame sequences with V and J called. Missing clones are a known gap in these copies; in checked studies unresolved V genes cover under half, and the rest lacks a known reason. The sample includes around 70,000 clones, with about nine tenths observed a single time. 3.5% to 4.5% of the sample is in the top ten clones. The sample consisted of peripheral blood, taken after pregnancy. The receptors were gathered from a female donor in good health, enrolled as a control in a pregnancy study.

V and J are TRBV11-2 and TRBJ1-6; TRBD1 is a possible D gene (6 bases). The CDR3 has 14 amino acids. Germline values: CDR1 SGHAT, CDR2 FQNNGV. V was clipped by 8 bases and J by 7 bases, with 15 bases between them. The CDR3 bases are TGTGCCAGCCGACGTGGGGGGGGCAATTCACCCCTCCACTTT. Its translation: CASRRGGGNSPLHF.

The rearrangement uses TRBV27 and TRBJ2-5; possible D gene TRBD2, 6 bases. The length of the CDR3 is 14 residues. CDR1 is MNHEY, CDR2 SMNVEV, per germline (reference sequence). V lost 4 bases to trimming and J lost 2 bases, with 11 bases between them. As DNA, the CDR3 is TGTGCCAGCAGTTATAGCGCGGGGCAAGAGACCCAGTACTTC. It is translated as CASSYSAGQETQYF.

CDR3 loop: CASSSYIFPAFF. The CDR3 nucleotides read TGTGCCAGCAGTTCTTACATCTTCCCAGCTTTCTTT. The gene calls are TRBV28 and TRBJ1-1, with D unclear. This CDR3 is 12 amino acids long. V lost 4 bases and J lost 10, with 13 bases in between. Germline lookup yields CDR1 MDHEN and CDR2 SYDVKM.

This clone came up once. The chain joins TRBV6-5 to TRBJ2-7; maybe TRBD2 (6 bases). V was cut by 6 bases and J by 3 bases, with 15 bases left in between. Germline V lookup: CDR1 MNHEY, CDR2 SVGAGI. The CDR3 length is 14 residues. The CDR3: CASSPRETLYEQYF. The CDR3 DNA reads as TGTGCCAGCAGCCCCCGGGAGACACTCTACGAGCAGTACTTC.

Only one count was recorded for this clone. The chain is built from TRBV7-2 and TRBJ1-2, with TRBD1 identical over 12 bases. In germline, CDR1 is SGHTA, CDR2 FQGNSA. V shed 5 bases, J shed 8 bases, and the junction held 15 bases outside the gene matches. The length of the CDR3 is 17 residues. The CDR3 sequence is CASSPAPGQGAVGGYTF. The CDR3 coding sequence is TGTGCCAGCAGCCCGGCCCCGGGACAGGGGGCGGTGGGGGGCTACACCTTC.

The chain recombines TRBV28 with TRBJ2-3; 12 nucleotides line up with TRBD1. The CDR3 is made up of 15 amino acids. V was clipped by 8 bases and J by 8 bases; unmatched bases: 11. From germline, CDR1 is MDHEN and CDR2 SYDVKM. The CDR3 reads CASRNRDRGHGTQYF. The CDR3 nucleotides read TGTGCCAGCCGGAACCGGGACAGGGGGCACGGTACGCAGTATTTT.

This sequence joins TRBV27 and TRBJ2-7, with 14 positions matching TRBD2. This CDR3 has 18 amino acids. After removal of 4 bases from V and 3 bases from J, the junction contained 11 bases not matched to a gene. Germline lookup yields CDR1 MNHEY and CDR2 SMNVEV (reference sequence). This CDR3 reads CASSSRLPGLAGDYEQYF. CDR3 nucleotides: TGTGCCAGCAGTTCGCGCCTCCCGGGACTAGCGGGGGACTACGAGCAGTACTTC.

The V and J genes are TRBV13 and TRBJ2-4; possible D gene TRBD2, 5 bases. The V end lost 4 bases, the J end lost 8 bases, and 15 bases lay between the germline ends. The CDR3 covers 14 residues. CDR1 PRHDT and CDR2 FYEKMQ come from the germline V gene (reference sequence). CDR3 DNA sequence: TGTGCCAGCAGCTCACGGGTTAGCGCAGACATTCAGTACTTC. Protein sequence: CASSSRVSADIQYF.

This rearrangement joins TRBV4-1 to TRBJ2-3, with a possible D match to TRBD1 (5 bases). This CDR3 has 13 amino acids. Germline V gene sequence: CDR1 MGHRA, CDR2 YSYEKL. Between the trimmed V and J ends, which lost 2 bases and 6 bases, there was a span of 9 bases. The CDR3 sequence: CASSQPQGDTQYF. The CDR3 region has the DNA TGCGCCAGCAGCCAACCTCAGGGTGATACGCAGTATTTT.

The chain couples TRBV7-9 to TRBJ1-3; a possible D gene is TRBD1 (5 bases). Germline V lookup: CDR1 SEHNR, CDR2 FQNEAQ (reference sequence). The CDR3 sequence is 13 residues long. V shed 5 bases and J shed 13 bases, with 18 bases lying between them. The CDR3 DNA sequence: TGTGCCAGCAGCCCAACCCTAATGGGGCCGATATATTTT. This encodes CASSPTLMGPIYF.

CDR3 sequence: CASSRLAGGLADNEQFF. CDR3 nucleotides: TGTGCCAGCAGCAGATTAGCGGGGGGATTGGCGGACAATGAGCAGTTCTTC. V is TRBV5-4 and J is TRBJ2-1; TRBD2 matches 10 bases. Germline lookup yields CDR1 SGHNT and CDR2 YYREEE (reference sequence). After removal of 4 bases from V and 5 bases from J, the junction contained 12 bases not matched to a gene. The CDR3 is 17 residues long.

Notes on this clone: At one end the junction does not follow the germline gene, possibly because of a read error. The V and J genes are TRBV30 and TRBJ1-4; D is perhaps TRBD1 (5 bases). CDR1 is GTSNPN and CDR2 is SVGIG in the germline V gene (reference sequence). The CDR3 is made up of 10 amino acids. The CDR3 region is CAWSGPGVLF. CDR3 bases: TGTGCCTGGAGCGGCCCGGGGGTTCTGTTT.

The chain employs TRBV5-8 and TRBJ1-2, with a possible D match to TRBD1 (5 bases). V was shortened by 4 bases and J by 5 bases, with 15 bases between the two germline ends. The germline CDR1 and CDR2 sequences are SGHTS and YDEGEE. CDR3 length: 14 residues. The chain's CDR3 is CASSRGQQGYGYTF. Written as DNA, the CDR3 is TGTGCCAGCAGCAGGGGCCAACAAGGATATGGCTACACCTTC.

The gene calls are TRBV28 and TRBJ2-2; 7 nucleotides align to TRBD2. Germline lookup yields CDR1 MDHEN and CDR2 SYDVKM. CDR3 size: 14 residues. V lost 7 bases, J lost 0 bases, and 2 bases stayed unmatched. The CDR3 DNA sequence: TGTGCCAGCACGGCGGGGGCGAACACCGGGGAGCTGTTTTTT. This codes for CASTAGANTGELFF.

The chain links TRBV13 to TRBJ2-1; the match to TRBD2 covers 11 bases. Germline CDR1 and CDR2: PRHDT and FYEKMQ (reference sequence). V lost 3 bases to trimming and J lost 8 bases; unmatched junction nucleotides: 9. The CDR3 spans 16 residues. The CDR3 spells CASSFPGLAGGHEQFF. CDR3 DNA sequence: TGTGCCAGCAGCTTTCCCGGGCTAGCGGGGGGACATGAGCAGTTCTTC. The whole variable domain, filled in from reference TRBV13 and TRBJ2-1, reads AAGVIQSPRHLIKEKRETATLKCYPIPRHDTVYWYQQGPGQDPQFLISFYEKMQSDKGSIPDRFSAQQFSDYHSELNMSSLELGDSALYFCASSFPGLAGGHEQFFGPGTRLTVL.

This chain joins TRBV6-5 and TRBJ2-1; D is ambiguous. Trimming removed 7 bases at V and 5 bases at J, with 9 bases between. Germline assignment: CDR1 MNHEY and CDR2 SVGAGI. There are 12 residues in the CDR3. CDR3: CASTEANNEQFF. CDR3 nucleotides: TGTGCCAGCACCGAGGCGAACAATGAGCAGTTCTTC.

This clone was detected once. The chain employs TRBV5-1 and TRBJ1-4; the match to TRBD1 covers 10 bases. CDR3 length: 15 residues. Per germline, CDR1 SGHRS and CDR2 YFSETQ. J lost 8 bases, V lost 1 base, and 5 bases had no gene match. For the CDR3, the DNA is TGCGCCAGCAGCTTGCTCGGGACAGGGGAGGAAAAACTGTTTTTT. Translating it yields CASSLLGTGEEKLFF.

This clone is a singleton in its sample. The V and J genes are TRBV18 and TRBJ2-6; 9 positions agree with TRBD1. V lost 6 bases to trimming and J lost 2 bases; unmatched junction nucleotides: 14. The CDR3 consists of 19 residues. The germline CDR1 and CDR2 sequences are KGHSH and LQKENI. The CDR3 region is CASSNFAPGQGAGANVLTF. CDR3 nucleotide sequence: TGTGCCAGCTCGAACTTCGCCCCGGGACAGGGAGCTGGGGCCAACGTCCTGACTTTC.

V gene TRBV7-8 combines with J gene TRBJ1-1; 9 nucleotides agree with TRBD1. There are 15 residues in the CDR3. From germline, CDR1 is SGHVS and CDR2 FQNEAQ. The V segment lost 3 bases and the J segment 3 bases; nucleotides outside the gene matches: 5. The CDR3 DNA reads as TGTGCCAGCAGCTTGGGACAGGGATGGGACACTGAAGCTTTCTTT. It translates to CASSLGQGWDTEAFF.

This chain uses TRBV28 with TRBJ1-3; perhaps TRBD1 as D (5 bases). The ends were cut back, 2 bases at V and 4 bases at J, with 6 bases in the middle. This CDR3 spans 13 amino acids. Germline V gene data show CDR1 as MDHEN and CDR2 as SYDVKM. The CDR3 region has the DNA TGTGCCAGCAGTTTAAACAGGGGAAACACCATATATTTT. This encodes CASSLNRGNTIYF. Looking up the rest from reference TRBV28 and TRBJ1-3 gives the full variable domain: DVKVTQSSRYLVKRTGEKVFLECVQDMDHENMFWYRQDPGLGLRLIYFSYDVKMKEKGDIPEGYSVSREKKERFSLILESASTNQTSMYLCASSLNRGNTIYFGEGSWLTVV.

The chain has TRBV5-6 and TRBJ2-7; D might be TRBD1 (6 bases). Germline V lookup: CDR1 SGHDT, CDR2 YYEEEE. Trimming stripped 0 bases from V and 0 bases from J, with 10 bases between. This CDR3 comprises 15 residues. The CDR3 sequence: CASSLGQGSSYEQYF. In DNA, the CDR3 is TGTGCCAGCAGCTTGGGCCAGGGGTCCTCCTACGAGCAGTACTTC.

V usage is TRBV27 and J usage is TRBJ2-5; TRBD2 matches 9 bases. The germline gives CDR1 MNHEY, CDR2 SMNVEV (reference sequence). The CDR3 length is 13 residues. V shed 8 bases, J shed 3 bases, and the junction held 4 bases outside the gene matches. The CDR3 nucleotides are TGTGCCAGCGGCGGGAGGGCCGAAGAGACCCAGTACTTC. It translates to CASGGRAEETQYF.

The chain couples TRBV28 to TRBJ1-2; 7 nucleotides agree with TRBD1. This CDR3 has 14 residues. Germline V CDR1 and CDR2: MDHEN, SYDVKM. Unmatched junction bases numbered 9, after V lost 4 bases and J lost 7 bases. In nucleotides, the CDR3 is TGTGCCAGCAGTTCCTCGGGACAGCCTTTTGGCTACACCTTC. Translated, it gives CASSSSGQPFGYTF.

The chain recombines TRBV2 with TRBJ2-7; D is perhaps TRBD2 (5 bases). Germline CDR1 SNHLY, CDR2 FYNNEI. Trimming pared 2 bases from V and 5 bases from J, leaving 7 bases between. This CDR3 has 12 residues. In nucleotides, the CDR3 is TGTGCCAGCAGTGAATGGAGGAACGAGCAGTACTTC. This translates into CASSEWRNEQYF.

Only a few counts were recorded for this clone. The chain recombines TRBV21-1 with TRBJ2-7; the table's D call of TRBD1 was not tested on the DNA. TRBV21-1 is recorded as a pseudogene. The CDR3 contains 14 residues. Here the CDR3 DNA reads TGTGCCAGCAGCGGACAGGGGGTCAAGGTTGTTGGGTACTTC. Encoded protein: CASSGQGVKVVGYF.

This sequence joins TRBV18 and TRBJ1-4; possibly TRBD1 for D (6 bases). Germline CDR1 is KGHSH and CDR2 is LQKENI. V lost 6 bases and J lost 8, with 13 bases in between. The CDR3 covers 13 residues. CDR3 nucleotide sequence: TGTGCCAGCTCCCCAAACAGGGACGAAAAACTGTTTTTT. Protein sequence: CASSPNRDEKLFF.

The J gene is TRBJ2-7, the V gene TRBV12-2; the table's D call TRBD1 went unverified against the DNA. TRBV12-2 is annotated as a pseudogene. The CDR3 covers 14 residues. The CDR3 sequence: CASRLDGRTYEQYF. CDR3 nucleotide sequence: TGTGCAAGTCGCTTAGATGGCAGGACCTACGAGCAGTACTTC.